The 21 T cell receptor beta chains in this list originate from one sample, sequenced in a study of cytomegalovirus exposure and HLA in healthy donors. In the PCR, 60 Vbeta and 13 Jbeta primers were used. Sequencing was performed with immunoSEQ multiplex PCR; in TCRdb, only in-frame clones are kept and a portion is missing. The repertoire holds some 160,000 clones, with 65% to 85% as singletons. The specimen sequenced was PBMCs. These receptors came from a middle-aged woman in good health and CMV-seropositive.

The V and J genes are TRBV5-1 and TRBJ2-7; 10 nucleotides match TRBD2. The germline CDR1 and CDR2 sequences are SGHRS and YFSETQ. The CDR3 totals 14 residues. The V and J ends lost 4 bases and 4 bases, in that order; junction bases with no gene match: 5. The CDR3 nucleotides are TGCGCCAGCAGCCCCACTAGCGGGACTTACGAGCAGTACTTC. This sequence encodes CASSPTSGTYEQYF.

The chain's CDR3 is CSFAAGVPGELFF. CDR3 coding DNA: TGCAGCTTCGCAGCGGGGGTCCCCGGGGAGCTGTTTTTT. V and J are TRBV29-1 and TRBJ2-2; 8 positions match TRBD2. The CDR3 spans 13 residues. J gave up 6 bases and V 8 bases, and 8 bases lay outside the gene matches. The V gene's germline CDR1 is SQVTM and CDR2 ANQGSEA.

In its sample, this clone was seen a few times. CDR3 nucleotide sequence: TGTGCCAGCAGTTACTCGAGCGGAAGCCAGCCCCAGCATTTT. Translated, it gives CASSYSSGSQPQHF. The rearrangement uses TRBV6-5 and TRBJ1-5; D call uncertain. V dropped 0 bases and J dropped 7 bases, with 10 bases sitting between them. In germline, CDR1 is MNHEY, CDR2 SVGAGI. The CDR3 is made up of 14 amino acids.

This clone was seen only a few times. The chain carries TRBV18 and TRBJ1-1, with 7 bases that match TRBD1. Trimming cost V 3 bases and J 2 bases; bases outside gene matches: 3. CDR3 length: 14 residues. Germline V gene lookup returns CDR1 KGHSH and CDR2 LQKENI. The CDR3 sequence: CASSPGTANTEAFF. The DNA of the CDR3 is TGTGCCAGCTCACCCGGGACAGCCAACACTGAAGCTTTCTTT.

The chain couples TRBV19 to TRBJ2-5, with 14 bases fitting TRBD2. The germline V gene has CDR1 LNHDA and CDR2 SQIVND (reference sequence). The CDR3 is 16 amino acids. Trimming cost V 6 bases and J 7 bases; bases outside gene matches: 10. CDR3 in amino acids: CASRAPGLAGEGTQYF. Written as DNA, the CDR3 is TGTGCCAGTAGAGCGCCGGGACTAGCGGGAGAAGGGACCCAGTACTTC.

Comment on this clone: An end of the junction does not agree with germline; a read error may underlie this. The CDR3 sequence is CASSPWNQGNSEAFF. The CDR3, as DNA: TGTGCCAGCAGCCCCTGGAACCAGGGGAACTCTGAAGCTTTCTTT. The chain employs TRBV7-6 and TRBJ1-1; a possible D gene is TRBD1 (6 bases). Looked up from germline, CDR1 is SGHVS and CDR2 is FNYEAQ. This CDR3 contains 15 residues.

The chain links TRBV10-3 to TRBJ2-7; D possibly corresponds to TRBD1 (7 bases). The end of the DNA aligns better with TRBJ2-5, so the J call may be wrong. This CDR3 contains 13 residues. Germline CDR1 and CDR2: ENHRY and SYGVKD. The CDR3: CAITGGPQETQYF. Written as DNA, the CDR3 is TGTGCCATCACAGGGGGGCCTCAAGAGACCCAGTACTTC.

This rearrangement joins TRBV7-9 to TRBJ1-2; 9 bases are shared with TRBD1. This CDR3 comprises 16 residues. Germline CDR1 SEHNR, CDR2 FQNEAQ (reference sequence). The ends lost 6 bases at V and 4 bases at J; junction bases unmatched: 12. The CDR3 loop is CASRFEKLQGAYGYTF. CDR3 in DNA: TGTGCCAGCAGGTTCGAAAAGCTACAGGGGGCCTATGGCTACACCTTC.

The CDR3 DNA is TGCGCCAGCAGCTTGGTAGGACAGGGGTCCCTAGACGAAGGCAATGAGCAGTTCTTC. Its translation: CASSLVGQGSLDEGNEQFF. This sequence joins TRBV5-1 and TRBJ2-1; 9 bases are shared with TRBD1. The CDR3 runs to 19 residues. The germline CDR1 and CDR2 sequences are SGHRS and YFSETQ. V lost 0 bases to trimming and J lost 6 bases; unmatched junction nucleotides: 16.

This chain links TRBV2 with TRBJ1-2; D perhaps matches TRBD1 (6 bases). CDR1 and CDR2 from the germline V gene are SNHLY and FYNNEI. V lost 6 bases, J lost 4 bases, and 15 bases lay in between. The CDR3 sequence is 14 residues long. CDR3 in DNA: TGTGCCAGCAGAGGGACAACACGGACCTATGGCTACACCTTC. This translates into CASRGTTRTYGYTF.

This chain links TRBV19 with TRBJ2-7, with a weak D call TRBD2 (6 bases). The V gene lost 6 bases and the J gene lost 0 bases, with 12 bases spanning the gap. This CDR3 contains 14 residues. Germline V gene lookup returns CDR1 LNHDA and CDR2 SQIVND (reference sequence). The CDR3 DNA is TGTGCCAGTAGGGGGACTCAGAGCTCCTACGAGCAGTACTTC. The encoded protein is CASRGTQSSYEQYF.

The chain uses TRBV7-2 and TRBJ1-1; 9 positions agree with TRBD1. Germline CDR1 reads SGHTA; CDR2 reads FQGNSA. V lost 4 bases, J lost 5 bases, and 5 bases stayed unmatched. CDR3 length: 14 residues. As DNA, the CDR3 is TGTGCCAGCAGCTACGACAGGGGGGATACTGAAGCTTTCTTT. Translated, it gives CASSYDRGDTEAFF.

The chain has TRBV4-2 and TRBJ2-3; TRBD2 aligns across 13 bases. Germline CDR1 reads LGHNA; CDR2 reads YNFKEQ. The CDR3 runs to 18 residues. V dropped 1 base and J dropped 0; count of bases not matched to a gene: 4. The CDR3, as DNA: TGTGCCAGCAGCCAAGCACTAGCGGGGGGGACTAGCACAGATACGCAGTATTTT. It yields the protein CASSQALAGGTSTDTQYF.

The V call is TRBV30, the J call TRBJ1-2; D possibly corresponds to TRBD1 (6 bases). V was shortened by 0 bases and J by 6 bases, with 11 bases between the two germline ends. Looked up from germline, CDR1 is GTSNPN and CDR2 is SVGIG (reference sequence). The CDR3 consists of 13 residues. CDR3 nucleotide sequence: TGTGCCTGGAGTGTACGCAGGGGCCATGGCTACACCTTC. Protein sequence: CAWSVRRGHGYTF.

The chain is built from TRBV4-3 and TRBJ1-5; TRBD1 is a possible D gene (6 bases). Trimming removed 1 base at V and 2 bases at J, with 9 bases between. This CDR3 spans 15 amino acids. The germline V gene encodes CDR1 LGHNA and CDR2 YSLEER. CDR3 region: CASSQVGGGNQPQHF. The CDR3 DNA is TGCGCCAGCAGCCAAGTTGGGGGCGGCAATCAGCCCCAGCATTTT.

The chain is built from TRBV5-1 and TRBJ2-6; D is possibly TRBD1 (6 bases). The V and J ends lost 5 bases and 1 base respectively, with 10 bases between them. Germline lookup yields CDR1 SGHRS and CDR2 YFSETQ. The CDR3 extends over 15 amino acids. The CDR3 loop is CASSGGQSGANVLTF. In DNA, the CDR3 is TGCGCCAGCAGTGGCGGACAGTCTGGGGCCAACGTCCTGACTTTC.

V and J are TRBV27 and TRBJ2-7, with TRBD1 identical over 9 bases. Germline trimming cut 9 bases from V and 3 bases from J; bases unmatched to any gene: 6. The CDR3 contains 13 residues. The germline V gene encodes CDR1 MNHEY and CDR2 SMNVEV (reference sequence). The CDR3 DNA sequence: TGTGCCAGTCGGAGACAGGGGGACTACGAGCAGTACTTC. It encodes CASRRQGDYEQYF.

The chain carries TRBV19 and TRBJ1-1; 7 nucleotides align to TRBD1. Per germline, CDR1 LNHDA and CDR2 SQIVND (reference sequence). V dropped 5 bases and J dropped 2; count of bases not matched to a gene: 8. The CDR3 covers 15 residues. CDR3 sequence: CASSARQGYNTEAFF. The CDR3 DNA sequence: TGTGCCAGTAGTGCCCGACAGGGTTATAACACTGAAGCTTTCTTT.

This clone was found once. The chain recombines TRBV7-2 with TRBJ2-1; no reliable D call. V was cut by 3 bases and J by 5 bases, with 17 bases left in between. This CDR3 region has 16 residues. CDR1 is SGHTA, CDR2 FQGNSA, per germline. The CDR3 nucleotides are TGTGCCAGCAGCTTGTTCGGTCCACTACTCAACAATGAGCAGTTCTTC. It yields the protein CASSLFGPLLNNEQFF.

J is TRBJ2-4 and V is TRBV9, with 7 bases matching TRBD1. The CDR3 runs 15 residues. V trimming: 0 bases; J trimming: 3 bases; junction bases outside the gene matches: 3. Germline CDR1 reads SGDLS; CDR2 reads YYNGEE. The CDR3 coding sequence is TGTGCCAGCAGCGTAGAGGGGGCTGACAAAAACATTCAGTACTTC. Translated, it gives CASSVEGADKNIQYF.

The rearrangement links TRBV9 to TRBJ2-1, with 7 positions matching TRBD2. Germline V lookup: CDR1 SGDLS, CDR2 YYNGEE. CDR3 length equals 15 residues. V was pared by 0 bases and J by 8 bases, with 8 bases of the junction left unmatched. The CDR3 DNA is TGTGCCAGCAGCGTAGTTTCGTGGGAGGGTGATGAGCAGTTCTTC. Its translation: CASSVVSWEGDEQFF.